This TCR beta chain was identified in a study of blood T cell repertoires in COVID-19. About the research overall: T cells, B-cell-depleted T cells, or PBMCs supplied cDNA or gDNA.

Using immunoSEQ multiplex PCR, the repertoire was profiled, and TCRdb retains in-frame clones only, with some absent. The data hold 250,000 or so clones, with 80% to 90% observed a single time. V was pared by 2 bases and J by 8 bases, with 12 bases between. Germline V lookup: CDR1 KGHSH, CDR2 LQKENI. CDR3 size: 13 residues. What was sequenced was PBMCs or T cells enriched from blood (not recorded which). The TCR comes from a woman aged 45-59 years who had recovered from COVID-19. This chain uses TRBV18 with TRBJ1-2; D gene unclear. As DNA, the CDR3 is TGTGCCAGCTCACCATCCCACTCCGGGGGCTACACCTTC. Residues: CASSPSHSGGYTF.